Presented here are 5 T cell receptor beta chains from one specimen sequenced in a study of T cells in women clearing cervical HPV infection (dated by TCRdb to the late 2010s). The library was generated by the immunoSEQ multiplex PCR assay. This is the immuneACCESS table as TCRdb keeps it, with only in-frame sequences that have V and J called. A part of the clones is gone; compared with another copy, unresolved V genes explain less than half, and the rest is unexplained. The table held for this sample gives some 33,000 clones. The top ten clonotypes cover roughly 4.2% of the sample. The material sequenced was blood buffy coat. The receptors here all came from a woman aged 18-70 years with a cervical HPV16 infection that either progressed to CIN3+ or cleared (not recorded which).

For this clone: The sequence runs out 3 residues before the end of the CDR3; the remainder is reconstructed from the germline J gene. V is TRBV6-2 or TRBV6-3 and J is TRBJ2-3; 7 positions agree with TRBD2. Unmatched junction bases numbered 8, after V lost 2 bases and J lost 3 bases. CDR1 is MNHEY, CDR2 SVGEGT, per germline. The CDR3 is 16 residues long. The CDR3: CASSYGLAAGTDTQYF. Partial CDR3 DNA: TGTGCCAGCAGTTACGGGCTAGCGGCTGGGACAGATACG.

Note on this clone: The DNA ends 3 residues before the CDR3 does, and the rest of the CDR3 is filled in from the germline J gene. This chain links TRBV6-1 with TRBJ2-7, with D unclear. Germline CDR1 reads MNHNS; CDR2 reads SASEGT. Trimming shortened V by 2 bases and J by 3 bases, and 5 bases separated the two germline ends. The CDR3 is 12 amino acids. The CDR3 protein is CASSERVYEQYF. The CDR3 bases that were read are TGTGCCAGCAGTGAACGGGTCTACGAG.

As to this clone: The DNA ends 3 residues before the CDR3 does, and the rest of the CDR3 is filled in from the germline J gene. V usage is TRBV20-1 and J usage is TRBJ2-3; TRBD1 matches at 8 bases. The germline gives CDR1 DFQATT, CDR2 SNEGSKA (reference sequence). The CDR3 loop spans 15 amino acids. The covered CDR3 bases are TGCAGTGCAGCCTCCTTGACAGGGGTAGGAGAAACG. Protein: CSAASLTGVGET. Given in full, the CDR3 is CSAASLTGVGETQYF.

Note on this clone: The read ends 3 residues early relative to the CDR3; the germline J gene fills the gap. The V and J genes are TRBV30 and TRBJ2-4, with TRBD1 matching 8 bases. CDR3 length: 15 amino acids. Losses at the gene ends were 5 bases for V and 5 bases for J; bases not matched to a gene: 11. Germline values: CDR1 GTSNPN, CDR2 SVGIG (reference sequence). The CDR3 DNA, read in part, is TGTGCCTGGCTCAGGGCAGGGGGCGCTGAAAACATT. Translating it yields CAWLRAGGAENI. The full CDR3 protein is CAWLRAGGAENIQYF.

The CDR3 bases that were read are TGTGCCACCAGCAGAGATAGGGCCAGGGGGCATGAAGGC. Protein product: CATSRDRARGHEG. The entire CDR3 is CATSRDRARGHEGYTF. V and J are TRBV15 and TRBJ1-2, with 8 bases fitting TRBD1. The DNA ends 3 residues before the CDR3 does, and the rest of the CDR3 is filled in from the germline J gene. The CDR3 has 16 amino acids. Germline CDR1 and CDR2: LNHNV and YYDKDF (reference sequence).